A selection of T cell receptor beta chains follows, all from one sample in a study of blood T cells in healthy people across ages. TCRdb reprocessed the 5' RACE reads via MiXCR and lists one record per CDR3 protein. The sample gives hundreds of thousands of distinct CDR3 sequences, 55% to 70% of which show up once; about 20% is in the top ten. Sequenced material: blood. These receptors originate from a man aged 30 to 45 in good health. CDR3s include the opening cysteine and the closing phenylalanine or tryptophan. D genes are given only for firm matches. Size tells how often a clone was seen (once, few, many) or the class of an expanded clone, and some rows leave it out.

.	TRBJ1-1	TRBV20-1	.	CSARPPGGSTEAFF	TGCAGTGCTAGGCCTCCGGGCGGGAGCACTGAAGCTTTCTTT
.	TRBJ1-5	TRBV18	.	CASSLGLRGVNGNQPQHF	TGTGCCAGCTCACTCGGCTTGAGAGGGGTTAATGGCAATCAGCCCCAGCATTTT
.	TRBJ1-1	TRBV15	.	CATSTGVTGNTEAFF	TGTGCCACCAGCACCGGTGTGACAGGGAACACTGAAGCTTTCTTT
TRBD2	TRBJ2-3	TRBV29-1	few	CSVYKGGGTDTQYF	TGCAGCGTTTACAAGGGAGGGGGCACAGATACGCAGTATTTT
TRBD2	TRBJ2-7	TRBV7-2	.	CASSPTSGRINEQYF	TGTGCCAGCAGCCCGACTAGCGGGAGGATCAACGAGCAGTACTTC
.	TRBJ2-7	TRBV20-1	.	CSARAAEGSSYEQYF	TGCAGTGCTAGAGCGGCGGAAGGGAGCTCCTACGAGCAGTACTTC
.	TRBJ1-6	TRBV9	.	CASSVDPYNSPLHF	TGTGCCAGCAGCGTAGACCCTTATAATTCACCCCTCCACTTT
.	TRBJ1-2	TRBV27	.	CASRNGGYGYTF	TGTGCCAGCAGAAACGGGGGCTATGGCTACACCTTC
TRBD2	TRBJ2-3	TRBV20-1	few	CSASARTSGGTDTQYF	TGCAGTGCCTCCGCCAGGACTAGCGGGGGCACAGATACGCAGTATTTT
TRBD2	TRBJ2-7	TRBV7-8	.	CASSLSQRGGYEQYF	TGTGCCAGCAGCTTATCTCAGCGGGGAGGCTACGAGCAGTACTTC
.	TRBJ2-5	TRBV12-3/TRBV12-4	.	CASSPYGVAQYF	TGTGCCAGCAGCCCTTACGGAGTCGCGCAGTACTTC
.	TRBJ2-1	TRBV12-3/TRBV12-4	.	CASSFEGINEQFF	TGTGCCAGCAGTTTTGAGGGGATCAATGAGCAGTTCTTC